Below are 28 T cell receptor beta chains sequenced from a single sample in a study of blood T cell repertoires in COVID-19. Some clones are missing from TCRdb's copy, which holds only in-frame ones; the method was immunoSEQ multiplex PCR. This table has approximately 170,000 clones, approximately 80% appearing once. The sample consisted of PBMCs or T cells enriched from blood (not recorded which). The receptors stem from a woman aged 45-59 years who had recovered from COVID-19.

The V gene is TRBV7-3, the J gene TRBJ2-1, with D unclear. With 0 bases removed from V and 8 bases from J, the gap between germline ends came to 14 bases. The CDR3 is made up of 15 amino acids. Per germline, CDR1 SGHTA and CDR2 FQGTGA. DNA for the CDR3: TGTGCCAGCAGCTTAACGGGCCCCGCCGCCCATGAGCAGTTCTTC. Its protein is CASSLTGPAAHEQFF.

V gene TRBV25-1 combines with J gene TRBJ1-2; 7 bases are a match to TRBD1. There are 14 residues in the CDR3. V shed 4 bases, J shed 5 bases, and the junction held 7 bases outside the gene matches. Looked up from germline, CDR1 is MGHDK and CDR2 is SYGVNS. CDR3 in DNA: TGTGCCAGCAGTGGAATTGGACAGGCATATGGCTACACCTTC. This sequence encodes CASSGIGQAYGYTF.

V and J are TRBV6-5 and TRBJ2-3; 10 nucleotides agree with TRBD2. CDR1 and CDR2 (germline): MNHEY, SVGAGI. Trimming cost V 0 bases and J 1 base; bases outside gene matches: 1. The CDR3 loop spans 16 amino acids. The CDR3 reads CASSYSSGGRTDTQYF. The CDR3 bases are TGTGCCAGCAGTTACTCTAGCGGGGGGCGCACAGATACGCAGTATTTT.

This rearrangement joins TRBV2 to TRBJ1-3; TRBD1 aligns across 10 bases. The CDR3 covers 16 residues. With V trimmed by 3 bases and J by 2 bases, 4 bases remained unmatched. Germline CDR1 SNHLY, CDR2 FYNNEI. CDR3 protein: CASSDRTGGAGNTIYF. CDR3 sequence (DNA): TGTGCCAGCAGTGACAGGACAGGGGGGGCTGGAAACACCATATATTTT.

The chain is built from TRBV7-2 and TRBJ1-2; D remains ambiguous. Germline V gene lookup returns CDR1 SGHTA and CDR2 FQGNSA. This CDR3 has 14 amino acids. With 0 bases removed from V and 12 bases from J, the gap between germline ends came to 17 bases. CDR3 region: CASSLASSVGENTF. The CDR3 bases are TGTGCCAGCAGCTTAGCATCGTCCGTGGGAGAAAACACCTTC.

The V and J genes are TRBV14 and TRBJ2-1; D perhaps matches TRBD2 (5 bases). The CDR3 totals 17 residues. CDR1 and CDR2 from the germline V gene are SGHDN and FVKESK. Trimming removed 2 bases from V and 7 bases from J, with 21 bases in between. The CDR3 DNA is TGTGCCAGCAGCCAACTTTCTACGGGAAGGATGTGGAATGAGCAGTTCTTC. Translation gives CASSQLSTGRMWNEQFF.

The gene calls are TRBV28 and TRBJ2-2, with 10 nucleotides matching TRBD1. The CDR3 length is 15 residues. The J segment lost 7 bases and the V segment lost 5 bases, leaving 7 bases of the junction unmatched. Germline V gene sequence: CDR1 MDHEN, CDR2 SYDVKM. The CDR3 coding sequence is TGTGCCAGCAGTCTAAGGACAGGGGGAATCGGGGAGCTGTTTTTT. This encodes CASSLRTGGIGELFF. The full variable domain, its missing parts supplied by reference TRBV28 and TRBJ2-2, is DVKVTQSSRYLVKRTGEKVFLECVQDMDHENMFWYRQDPGLGLRLIYFSYDVKMKEKGDIPEGYSVSREKKERFSLILESASTNQTSMYLCASSLRTGGIGELFFGEGSRLTVL.

The chain joins TRBV7-2 to TRBJ1-3; 7 nucleotides align to TRBD1. Trimming took 0 bases from V and 8 from J; bases not matched to a gene: 7. The CDR3 runs 15 residues. Germline V CDR1 and CDR2: SGHTA, FQGNSA. Here the CDR3 DNA reads TGTGCCAGCAGCTTAGCTGGGACAGCTGGGGACACCATATATTTT. It yields the protein CASSLAGTAGDTIYF.

The rearrangement uses TRBV11-2 and TRBJ1-5; D not certain. Germline loops: CDR1 SGHAT, CDR2 FQNNGV. V gave up 2 bases and J gave up 7 bases, with 6 bases separating them. The CDR3 length is 12 residues. CDR3: CASSLSGQPQHF. CDR3 sequence (DNA): TGTGCCAGCAGCTTATCCGGGCAGCCCCAGCATTTT.

The rearrangement joins TRBV7-8 to TRBJ2-7; D gene unclear. Per germline, CDR1 SGHVS and CDR2 FQNEAQ. Between the trimmed V and J ends, which lost 1 base and 5 bases, there was a span of 15 bases. This CDR3 has 15 amino acids. CDR3 nucleotide sequence: TGTGCCAGCAGCTTAGGGCCACCGAGGAGCAACGAGCAGTACTTC. Protein: CASSLGPPRSNEQYF.

This clone has more than one count but fewer than ten. The J gene is TRBJ1-1, the V gene TRBV3-1 (or the pseudogene TRBV3-2); TRBD1 might be the D (5 bases). V was cut by 1 base and J by 5 bases, with 11 bases left in between. From germline, CDR1 is LGHDT and CDR2 YNNKEL (reference sequence). CDR3 length: 14 residues. The CDR3 DNA is TGTGCCAGCAGCCAAGTGGGGGAGGGAACTGAAGCTTTCTTT. Translated, it gives CASSQVGEGTEAFF.

This chain connects TRBV5-1 to TRBJ2-1, with a weak D call TRBD2 (5 bases). CDR3 length: 14 residues. Germline lookup yields CDR1 SGHRS and CDR2 YFSETQ. V was clipped by 4 bases and J by 7 bases, with 15 bases between them. The CDR3 DNA follows: TGCGCCAGCAGCCTTACTAGGGATCTAAATGAGCAGTTCTTC. Translation: CASSLTRDLNEQFF.

The chain carries TRBV9 and TRBJ2-2; 9 nucleotides agree with TRBD2. CDR3 length: 15 amino acids. CDR1 and CDR2 (germline): SGDLS, YYNGEE. Trimming at V came to 0 bases and at J to 6 bases, leaving 3 bases not matched to a gene. CDR3 protein: CASSVGGLAPGELFF. CDR3 coding DNA: TGTGCCAGCAGCGTAGGGGGACTAGCCCCCGGGGAGCTGTTTTTT.

The chain employs TRBV19 and TRBJ1-1; TRBD1 matches at 7 bases. The trim removed 10 bases at V and 11 bases at J, leaving 16 bases unmatched. This CDR3 spans 13 amino acids. Germline V lookup: CDR1 LNHDA, CDR2 SQIVND (reference sequence). The DNA of the CDR3 is TGTGCCATTGAGGACAGGTCCAGAATGTTGGCTTTCTTT. Protein sequence: CAIEDRSRMLAFF.

This clone was counted only a few times. The gene calls are TRBV6-5 and TRBJ2-5, with D possibly matching TRBD2 (6 bases). The V gene lost 5 bases and the J gene lost 2 bases, with 15 bases spanning the gap. The germline V gene has CDR1 MNHEY and CDR2 SVGAGI. CDR3 length equals 15 residues. CDR3 nucleotides: TGTGCCAGCAGTCCCAGCAGTGGGGGGCAAGAGACCCAGTACTTC. It encodes CASSPSSGGQETQYF.

The V call is TRBV7-2, the J call TRBJ1-2; D not certain. The CDR3 length is 13 residues. CDR1 and CDR2 from the germline V gene are SGHTA and FQGNSA. V lost 2 bases and J 4 bases, leaving 8 bases between the germline ends. The DNA of the CDR3 is TGTGCCAGCAGCTTAATCGAGGCCTATGGCTACACCTTC. Its translation is CASSLIEAYGYTF.

V is TRBV7-9 and J is TRBJ2-1; TRBD1 aligns across 7 bases. The CDR3 consists of 15 residues. Trimming at V came to 2 bases and at J to 8 bases, leaving 9 bases not matched to a gene. Germline V gives CDR1 SEHNR, CDR2 FQNEAQ (reference sequence). DNA for the CDR3: TGTGCCAGCAGCTTAAGAGGCAGGGGGTTTGATGAGCAGTTCTTC. Translated, it gives CASSLRGRGFDEQFF. Full variable domain (remainder filled in from reference TRBV7-9 and TRBJ2-1): DTGVSQNPRHKITKRGQNVTFRCDPISEHNRLYWYRQTLGQGPEFLTYFQNEAQLEKSRLLSDRFSAERPKGSFSTLEIQRTEQGDSAMYLCASSLRGRGFDEQFFGPGTRLTVL.

The V and J genes are TRBV18 and TRBJ1-1; no clear D gene. The length of the CDR3 is 14 residues. CDR1 is KGHSH and CDR2 is LQKENI in the germline V gene. Deletions cut 5 bases from V and 0 bases from J, with 10 bases between. Written as DNA, the CDR3 is TGTGCCAGCTCAACACTTTCGGTGAACACTGAAGCTTTCTTT. The encoded protein is CASSTLSVNTEAFF.

The chain couples TRBV28 to TRBJ1-5; TRBD1 matches 8 bases. Germline CDR1 reads MDHEN; CDR2 reads SYDVKM. The CDR3 has 15 residues. V lost 6 bases, J lost 3 bases, and 7 bases stayed unmatched. The DNA of the CDR3 is TGTGCCAGCAGGGAAACAGGGGGGAACAATCAGCCCCAGCATTTT. Encoded protein: CASRETGGNNQPQHF.

This clone occurred once. The chain uses TRBV6-5 and TRBJ1-3; a weak D match, TRBD1 (6 bases). Trimming took 1 base from V and 2 from J, leaving 12 bases between them. Germline-derived CDR1 and CDR2 are MNHEY and SVGAGI. This CDR3 is built from 16 residues. This CDR3 is CASSYFPGAAGNTIYF. The CDR3, as DNA: TGTGCCAGCAGTTACTTTCCAGGGGCTGCTGGAAACACCATATATTTT.

The V call is TRBV4-1, the J call TRBJ2-2; 11 bases match TRBD1. The CDR3 is 16 amino acids. Germline values: CDR1 MGHRA, CDR2 YSYEKL. Trimming took 4 bases from V and 1 from J; bases not matched to a gene: 2. CDR3 residues: CASSRTGGMNTGELFF. In DNA form, the CDR3 reads TGCGCCAGCAGCCGGACAGGGGGCATGAACACCGGGGAGCTGTTTTTT.

This clone was detected once. The chain uses TRBV3-1 (or the pseudogene TRBV3-2) and TRBJ2-2; no firm D call. The ends were cut back, 1 base at V and 0 bases at J, with 9 bases in the middle. CDR1 and CDR2 from the germline V gene are LGHDT and YNNKEL (reference sequence). The CDR3 is 16 residues long. The CDR3 bases are TGTGCCAGCAGCCAAGTAATAGTTTCGAACACCGGGGAGCTGTTTTTT. Amino acid sequence: CASSQVIVSNTGELFF.

Concerning this clone itself: A junction end diverges from the germline sequence, so it may reflect a read error. The genes are TRBV7-7 and TRBJ2-1, with TRBD2 matching over 12 bases. Germline lookup yields CDR1 SSHAT and CDR2 FNYEAQ (reference sequence). The CDR3 has 15 amino acids. CDR3 in amino acids: CASSLNLAGGNEQFF. The CDR3 coding sequence is TGTGCTAGCAGCTTAAACCTAGCGGGGGGGAATGAGCAGTTCTTC.

This clone has a count of ten or more. CDR3 DNA: TGTGCCAGCAGCCCGGGGTCCAATCGCGAGCAGTACTTC. This encodes CASSPGSNREQYF. This chain links TRBV7-9 with TRBJ2-7; tentative D call: TRBD2 (5 bases). This CDR3 has 13 amino acids. V lost 5 bases and J 6 bases, leaving 14 bases between the germline ends. CDR1 is SEHNR, CDR2 FQNEAQ, per germline (reference sequence). Full variable domain (missing parts from reference TRBV7-9 and TRBJ2-7): DTGVSQNPRHKITKRGQNVTFRCDPISEHNRLYWYRQTLGQGPEFLTYFQNEAQLEKSRLLSDRFSAERPKGSFSTLEIQRTEQGDSAMYLCASSPGSNREQYFGPGTRLTVT.

The chain links TRBV5-8 to TRBJ1-1; D perhaps matches TRBD1 (6 bases). Germline values: CDR1 SGHTS, CDR2 YDEGEE. V dropped 0 bases and J dropped 7 bases, with 19 bases sitting between them. The length of the CDR3 is 16 residues. In DNA form, the CDR3 reads TGTGCCAGCAGCTTGGGGACGAGTGGGGGGGCCCTTGAAGCTTTCTTT. This gives the protein CASSLGTSGGALEAFF.

The V and J genes are TRBV7-9 and TRBJ1-2; no firm D call. V was cut by 5 bases and J by 6 bases, with 16 bases left in between. This CDR3 contains 14 residues. The germline CDR1 and CDR2 sequences are SEHNR and FQNEAQ (reference sequence). CDR3 sequence reads: CASSRGEGSDGYTF. The CDR3 coding sequence is TGTGCCAGCAGCCGAGGTGAGGGATCAGATGGCTACACCTTC.

The V gene is TRBV5-1, the J gene TRBJ2-5; 7 bases match TRBD1. This CDR3 has 17 amino acids. V lost 0 bases to trimming and J lost 0 bases; unmatched junction nucleotides: 8. Germline loops: CDR1 SGHRS, CDR2 YFSETQ. Here the CDR3 DNA reads TGCGCCAGCAGCTTGGGCAAAACCGGGACAGACCAAGAGACCCAGTACTTC. It translates to CASSLGKTGTDQETQYF.

This sequence joins TRBV28 and TRBJ2-5; 13 bases agree with TRBD2. Germline CDR1 reads MDHEN; CDR2 reads SYDVKM. This CDR3 spans 14 amino acids. J was trimmed by 5 bases and V by 7 bases; bases with no gene match: 4. The CDR3 DNA sequence: TGTGCCAGCAACCCGGGACTAGCGGGGGAGACCCAGTACTTC. Translating gives CASNPGLAGETQYF.